This T cell receptor (beta chain) was recorded in a study of T-cell reconstitution after alpha-beta-depleted transplantation in children. This CDR3 region has 13 residues. Per germline, CDR1 DFQATT and CDR2 SNEGSKA (reference sequence). V was shortened by 6 bases and J by 5 bases, with 17 bases between the two germline ends. Unique molecular identifiers featured in how the TCRbeta library was prepared. In TCRdb, the PCR reads were re-called with MiXCR into one record per CDR3 protein. This table has a few hundred thousand distinct CDR3 sequences, over 7.5% appearing once. Ten or more counts support this clonotype. Its antigen is as yet unknown. Study-wide results and limits: Diversity and T-cell counts at one year after transplant derived mostly from new T cells.

Sample: peripheral blood, taken 360 days after TCRalphabeta/CD19-depleted stem cell transplant. The sequence came from a female patient aged 2-9 years who had a stem cell transplant for Fanconi anemia, so the T cells may come from the graft donor. The gene calls are TRBV20-1 and TRBJ2-7; D gene ambiguous. Here the CDR3 reads CSAETVPGNEQYF. CDR3 sequence (DNA): TGCAGTGCCGAGACGGTACCCGGTAACGAGCAGTACTTC.